This T cell receptor beta chain comes out of a study of cytomegalovirus exposure and HLA in healthy donors. Across the study: Among the approximately 400 genotyped donors, around 85% were placed in the Caucasian-associated ancestry cluster.

PCR primers comprised 60 Vbeta and 13 Jbeta primers. Profiling relied on immunoSEQ multiplex PCR, and the TCRdb table lists in-frame clones only, not all of them. The sample gives under 200,000 clones, roughly 80% of which show up once; just under 5% is in the top ten. As regards this clone: Its antigen is not identified.

Broader study findings: Further analysis, carried out later, found HLA-associated TCR beta chains more clonally expanded than equally common other chains.

CDR1 is LGHNA and CDR2 is YSLEER in the germline V gene. The ends were cut back, 5 bases at V and 13 bases at J, with 16 bases in the middle. The CDR3 runs 12 residues. The J gene is TRBJ2-3, the V gene TRBV4-3, with D maybe TRBD2 (5 bases). This clonotype was obtained from a male donor in good health and CMV-seronegative. What was sequenced was PBMCs. DNA for the CDR3: TGCGCCAGCAGCAAAAAGGCTAGGAGGAAGTATTTT. This encodes CASSKKARRKYF.